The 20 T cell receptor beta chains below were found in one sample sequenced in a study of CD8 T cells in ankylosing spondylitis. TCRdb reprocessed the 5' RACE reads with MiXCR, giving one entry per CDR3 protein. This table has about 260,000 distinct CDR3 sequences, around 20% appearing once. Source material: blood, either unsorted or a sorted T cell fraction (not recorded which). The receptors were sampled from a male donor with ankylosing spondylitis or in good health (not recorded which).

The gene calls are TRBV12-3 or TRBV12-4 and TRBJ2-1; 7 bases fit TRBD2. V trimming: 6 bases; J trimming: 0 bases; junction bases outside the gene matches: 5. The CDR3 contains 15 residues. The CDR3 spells CASRVAGFSYNEQFF. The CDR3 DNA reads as TGTGCCAGCAGAGTAGCGGGTTTCTCCTACAATGAGCAGTTCTTC.

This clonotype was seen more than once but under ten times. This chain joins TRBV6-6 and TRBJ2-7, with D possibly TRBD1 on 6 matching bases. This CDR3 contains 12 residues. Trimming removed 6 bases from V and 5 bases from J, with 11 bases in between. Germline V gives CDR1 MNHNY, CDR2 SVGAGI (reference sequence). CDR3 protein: CASSQDRHEQYV. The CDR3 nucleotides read TGTGCCAGCAGCCAAGACAGGCACGAGCAGTACGTC.

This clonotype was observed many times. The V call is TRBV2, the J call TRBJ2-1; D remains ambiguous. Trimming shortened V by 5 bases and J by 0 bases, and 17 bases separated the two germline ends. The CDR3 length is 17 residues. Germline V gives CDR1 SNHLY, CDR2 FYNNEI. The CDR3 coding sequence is TGTGCCAGCAGTCGCTACCGGGTCCCGAGCTCCTACAATGAGCAGTTCTTC. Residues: CASSRYRVPSSYNEQFF.

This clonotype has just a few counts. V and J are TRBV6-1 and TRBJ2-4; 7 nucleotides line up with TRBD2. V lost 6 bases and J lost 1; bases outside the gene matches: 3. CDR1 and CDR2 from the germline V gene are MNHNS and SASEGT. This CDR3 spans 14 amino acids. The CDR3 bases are TGTGCCAGCAGGGAGCGGGGTGCCAAAAACATTCAGTACTTC. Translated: CASRERGAKNIQYF.

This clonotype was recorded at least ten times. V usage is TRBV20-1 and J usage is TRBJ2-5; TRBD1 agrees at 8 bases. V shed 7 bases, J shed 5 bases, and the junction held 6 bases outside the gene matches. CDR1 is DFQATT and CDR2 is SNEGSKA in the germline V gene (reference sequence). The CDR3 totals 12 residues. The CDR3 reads CSGQAGGETQYF. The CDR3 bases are TGCAGTGGTCAAGCAGGGGGCGAGACCCAGTACTTC.

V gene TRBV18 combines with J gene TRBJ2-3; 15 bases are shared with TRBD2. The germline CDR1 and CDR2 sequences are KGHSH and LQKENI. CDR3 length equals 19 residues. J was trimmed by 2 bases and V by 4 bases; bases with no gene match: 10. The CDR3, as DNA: TGTGCCAGCTCACAAACGAAGGGACTAGCGGGAGGTTTCACAGATACGCAGTATTTT. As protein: CASSQTKGLAGGFTDTQYF.

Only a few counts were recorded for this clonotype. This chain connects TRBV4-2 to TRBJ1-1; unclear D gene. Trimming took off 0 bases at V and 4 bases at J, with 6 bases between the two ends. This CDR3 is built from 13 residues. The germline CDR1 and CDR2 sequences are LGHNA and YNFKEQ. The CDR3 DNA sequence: TGTGCCAGCAGCCAAGATTGGAGCACTGAAGCTTTCTTT. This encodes CASSQDWSTEAFF.

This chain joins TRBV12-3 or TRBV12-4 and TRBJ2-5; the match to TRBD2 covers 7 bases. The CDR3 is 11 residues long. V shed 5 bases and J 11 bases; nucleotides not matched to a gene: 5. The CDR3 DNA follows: TGTGCCAGCAGTATCGCGGGGGAACAGTACTTC. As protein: CASSIAGEQYF.

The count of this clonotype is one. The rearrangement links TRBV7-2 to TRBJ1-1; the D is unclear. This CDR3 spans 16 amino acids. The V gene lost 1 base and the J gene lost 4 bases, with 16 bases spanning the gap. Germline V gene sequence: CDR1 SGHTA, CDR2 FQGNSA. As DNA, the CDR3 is TGTGCCAGCAGCTTAGAGGCATTGAGACTCACCACTGAAGCTTTCTTT. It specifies CASSLEALRLTTEAFF.

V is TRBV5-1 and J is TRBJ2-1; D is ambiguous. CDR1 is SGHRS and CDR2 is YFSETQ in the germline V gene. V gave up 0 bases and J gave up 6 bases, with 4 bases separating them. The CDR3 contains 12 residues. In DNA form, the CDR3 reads TGCGCCAGCAGCTTGGGGAGCAATGAGCAGTTCTTC. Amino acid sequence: CASSLGSNEQFF.

CDR3 nucleotides: TGTGCCAGCCAGGGTTCCTACGAGCAGTACGTC. It codes for CASQGSYEQYV. The rearrangement links TRBV28 to TRBJ2-7; tentatively, D is TRBD1 (5 bases). V was trimmed by 8 bases and J by 1 base, leaving 6 bases between them. CDR1 MDHEN and CDR2 SYDVKM come from the germline V gene. The length of the CDR3 is 11 residues.

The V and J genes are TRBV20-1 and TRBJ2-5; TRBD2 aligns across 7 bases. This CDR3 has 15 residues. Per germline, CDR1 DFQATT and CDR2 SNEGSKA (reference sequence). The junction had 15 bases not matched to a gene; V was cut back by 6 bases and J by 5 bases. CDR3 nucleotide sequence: TGCAGTGCCTCAGGGAGGGCGGGAGAATCCGAGACCCAGTACTTC. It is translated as CSASGRAGESETQYF.

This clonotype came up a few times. Here the CDR3 DNA reads TGTGCCAGCAGCACAGGGAGGGGGGCCCAGAGCACAGATACGCAGTATTTT. It translates to CASSTGRGAQSTDTQYF. V is TRBV9 and J is TRBJ2-3; a weak D match, TRBD2 (7 bases). With 4 bases removed from V and 0 bases from J, the gap between germline ends came to 18 bases. This CDR3 has 17 amino acids. CDR1 is SGDLS and CDR2 is YYNGEE in the germline V gene.

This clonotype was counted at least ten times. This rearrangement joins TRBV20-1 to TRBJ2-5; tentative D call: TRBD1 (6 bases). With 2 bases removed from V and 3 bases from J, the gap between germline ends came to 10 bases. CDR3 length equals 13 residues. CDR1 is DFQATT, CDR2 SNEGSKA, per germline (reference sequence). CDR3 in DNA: TGCAGTGCTAGAAGAACAGGGAAAGAGACCCAGTACTTC. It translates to CSARRTGKETQYF.

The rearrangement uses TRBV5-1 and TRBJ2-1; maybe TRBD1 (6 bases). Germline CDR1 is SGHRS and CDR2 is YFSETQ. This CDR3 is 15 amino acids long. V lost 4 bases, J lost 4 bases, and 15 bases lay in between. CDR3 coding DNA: TGCGCCAGCAGCCTCCATGGGGGCTCATACAATGAGCAGTTCTTC. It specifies CASSLHGGSYNEQFF.

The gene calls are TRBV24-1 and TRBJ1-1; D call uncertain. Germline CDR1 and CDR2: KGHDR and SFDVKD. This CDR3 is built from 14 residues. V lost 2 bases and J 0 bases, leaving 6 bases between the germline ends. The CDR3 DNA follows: TGTGCCACCAGTGATTCAGGATTGAACACTGAAGCTTTCTTT. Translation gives CATSDSGLNTEAFF.

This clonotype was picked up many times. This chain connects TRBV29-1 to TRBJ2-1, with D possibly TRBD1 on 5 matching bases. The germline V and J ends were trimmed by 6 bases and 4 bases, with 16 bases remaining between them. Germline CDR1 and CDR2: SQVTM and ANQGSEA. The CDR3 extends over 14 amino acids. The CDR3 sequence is CSVPDRLWYNEQFF. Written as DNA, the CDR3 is TGCAGCGTCCCTGACAGACTCTGGTACAATGAGCAGTTCTTC.

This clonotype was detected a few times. The CDR3 sequence: CASNVDRGNSPLHF. CDR3 coding DNA: TGTGCCAGCAATGTTGACAGGGGGAATTCACCCCTCCACTTT. This chain links TRBV12-3 or TRBV12-4 with TRBJ1-6, with 9 bases fitting TRBD1. The CDR3 is made up of 14 amino acids. V lost 7 bases, J lost 7 bases, and 5 bases stayed unmatched.

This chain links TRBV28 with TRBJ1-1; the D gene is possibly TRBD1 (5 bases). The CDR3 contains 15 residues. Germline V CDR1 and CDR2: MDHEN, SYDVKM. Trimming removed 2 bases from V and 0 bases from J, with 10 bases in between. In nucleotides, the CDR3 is TGTGCCAGCAGTTTAGGGACGGCCCTGAACACTGAAGCTTTCTTT. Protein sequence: CASSLGTALNTEAFF.

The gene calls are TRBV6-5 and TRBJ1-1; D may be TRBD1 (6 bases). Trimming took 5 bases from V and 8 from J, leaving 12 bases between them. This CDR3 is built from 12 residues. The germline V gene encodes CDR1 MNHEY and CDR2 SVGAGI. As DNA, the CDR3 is TGTGCCAGCAGTACCGGGACACTCGAAGCTTTCTTT. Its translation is CASSTGTLEAFF.